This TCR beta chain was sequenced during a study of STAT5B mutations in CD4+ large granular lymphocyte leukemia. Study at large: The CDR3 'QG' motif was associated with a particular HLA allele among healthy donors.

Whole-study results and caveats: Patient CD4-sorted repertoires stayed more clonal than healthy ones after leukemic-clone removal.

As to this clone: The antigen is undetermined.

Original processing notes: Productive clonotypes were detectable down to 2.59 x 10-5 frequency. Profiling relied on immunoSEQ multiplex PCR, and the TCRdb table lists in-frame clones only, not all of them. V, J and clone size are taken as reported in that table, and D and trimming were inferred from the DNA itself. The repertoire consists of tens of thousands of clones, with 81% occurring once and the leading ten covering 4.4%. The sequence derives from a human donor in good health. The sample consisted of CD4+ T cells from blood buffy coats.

The CDR3 loop is CASSVGPGQNTEAFF. The CDR3 DNA reads as TGCGCCAGCAGTGTGGGCCCTGGACAGAACACTGAAGCTTTCTTT. This chain links TRBV10-1 with TRBJ1-1, with D possibly matching TRBD1 (5 bases). Germline V gene data show CDR1 as WNHNN and CDR2 as SYGVQD (reference sequence). The CDR3 contains 15 residues. Trimming took 4 bases from V and 1 from J, leaving 13 bases between them.